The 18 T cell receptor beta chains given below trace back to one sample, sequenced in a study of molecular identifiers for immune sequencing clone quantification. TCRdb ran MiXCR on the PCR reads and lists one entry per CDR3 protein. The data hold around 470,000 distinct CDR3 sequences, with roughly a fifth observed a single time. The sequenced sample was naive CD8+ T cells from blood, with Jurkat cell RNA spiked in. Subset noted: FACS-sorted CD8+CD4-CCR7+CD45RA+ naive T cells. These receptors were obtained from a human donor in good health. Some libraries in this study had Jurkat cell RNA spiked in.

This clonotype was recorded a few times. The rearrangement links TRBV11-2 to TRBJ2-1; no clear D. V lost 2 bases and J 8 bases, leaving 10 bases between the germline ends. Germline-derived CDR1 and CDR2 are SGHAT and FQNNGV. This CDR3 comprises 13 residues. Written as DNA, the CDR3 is TGTGCCAGCAGCTTAATGCGGAGCGATGAGCAGTTCTTC. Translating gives CASSLMRSDEQFF.

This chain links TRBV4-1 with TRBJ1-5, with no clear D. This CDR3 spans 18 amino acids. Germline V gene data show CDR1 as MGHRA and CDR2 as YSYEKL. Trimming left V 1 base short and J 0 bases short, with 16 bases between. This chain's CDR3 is CASSQVFGQINSNQPQHF. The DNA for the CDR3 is TGCGCCAGCAGCCAAGTATTTGGGCAGATAAATAGCAATCAGCCCCAGCATTTT.

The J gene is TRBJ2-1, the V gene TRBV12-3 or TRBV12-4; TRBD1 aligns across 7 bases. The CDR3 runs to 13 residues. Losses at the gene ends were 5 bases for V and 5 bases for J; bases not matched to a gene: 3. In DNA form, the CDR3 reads TGTGCCAGCAGTGGGGACAGTGACAATGAGCAGTTCTTC. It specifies CASSGDSDNEQFF.

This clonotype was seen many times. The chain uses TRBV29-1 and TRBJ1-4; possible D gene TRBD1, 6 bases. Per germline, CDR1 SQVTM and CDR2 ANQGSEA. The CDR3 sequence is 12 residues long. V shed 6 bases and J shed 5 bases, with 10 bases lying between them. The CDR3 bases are TGCAGCGTAGGGGGTTTAAATGAAAAACTGTTTTTT. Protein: CSVGGLNEKLFF.

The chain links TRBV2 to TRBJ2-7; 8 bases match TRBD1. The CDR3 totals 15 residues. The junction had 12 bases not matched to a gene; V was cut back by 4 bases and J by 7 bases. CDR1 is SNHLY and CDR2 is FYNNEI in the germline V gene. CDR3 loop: CASSGQGARSTEQYF. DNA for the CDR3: TGTGCCAGCAGTGGCCAGGGGGCCCGTTCGACTGAGCAGTACTTC.

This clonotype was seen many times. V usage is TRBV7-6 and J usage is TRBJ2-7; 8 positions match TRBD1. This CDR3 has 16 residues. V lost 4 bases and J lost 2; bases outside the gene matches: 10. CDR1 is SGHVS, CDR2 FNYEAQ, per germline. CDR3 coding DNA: TGTGCCAGCAGCTCTAGGGGGACAGGAATTCCCTACGAGCAGTACTTC. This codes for CASSSRGTGIPYEQYF.

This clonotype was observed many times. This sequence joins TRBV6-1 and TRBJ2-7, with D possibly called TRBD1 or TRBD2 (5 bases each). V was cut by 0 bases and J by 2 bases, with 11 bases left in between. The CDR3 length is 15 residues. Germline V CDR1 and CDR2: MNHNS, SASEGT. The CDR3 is CASSEAGTITYEQYF. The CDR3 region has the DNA TGTGCCAGCAGTGAAGCCGGGACGATTACCTACGAGCAGTACTTC.

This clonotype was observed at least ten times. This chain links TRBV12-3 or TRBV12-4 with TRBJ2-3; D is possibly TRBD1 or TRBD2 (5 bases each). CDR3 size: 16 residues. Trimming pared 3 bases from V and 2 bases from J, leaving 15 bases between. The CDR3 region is CASSFGGVGNTDTQYF. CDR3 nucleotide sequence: TGTGCCAGCAGTTTTGGGGGAGTGGGAAACACAGATACGCAGTATTTT.

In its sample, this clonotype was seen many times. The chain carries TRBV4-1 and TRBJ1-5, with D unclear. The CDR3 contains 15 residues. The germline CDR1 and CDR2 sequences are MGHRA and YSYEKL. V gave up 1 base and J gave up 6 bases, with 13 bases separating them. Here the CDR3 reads CASSQGRGMSQPQHF. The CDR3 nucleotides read TGCGCCAGCAGCCAAGGTAGAGGGATGAGTCAGCCCCAGCATTTT.

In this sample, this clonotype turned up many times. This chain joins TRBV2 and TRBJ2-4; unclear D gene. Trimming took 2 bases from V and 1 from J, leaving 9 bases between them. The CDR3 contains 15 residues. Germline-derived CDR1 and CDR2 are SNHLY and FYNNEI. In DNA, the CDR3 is TGTGCCAGCAGTGAACAGGTTACTGCCAAAAACATTCAGTACTTC. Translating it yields CASSEQVTAKNIQYF.

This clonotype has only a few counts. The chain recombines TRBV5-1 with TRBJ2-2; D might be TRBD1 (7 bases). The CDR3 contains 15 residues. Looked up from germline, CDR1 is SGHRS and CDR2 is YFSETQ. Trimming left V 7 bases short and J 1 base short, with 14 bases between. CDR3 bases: TGCGCCAGCCGGACAGGACTAATGAACACCGGGGAGCTGTTTTTT. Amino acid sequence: CASRTGLMNTGELFF.

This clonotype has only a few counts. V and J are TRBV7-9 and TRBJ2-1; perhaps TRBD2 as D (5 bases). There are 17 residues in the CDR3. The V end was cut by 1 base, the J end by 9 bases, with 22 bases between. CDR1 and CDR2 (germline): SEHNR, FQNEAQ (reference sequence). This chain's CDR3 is CASSLVLVQPGWSEQFF. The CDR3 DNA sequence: TGTGCCAGCAGCTTAGTATTGGTACAACCGGGATGGAGTGAGCAGTTCTTC. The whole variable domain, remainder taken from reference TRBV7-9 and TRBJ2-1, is DTGVSQNPRHKITKRGQNVTFRCDPISEHNRLYWYRQTLGQGPEFLTYFQNEAQLEKSRLLSDRFSAERPKGSFSTLEIQRTEQGDSAMYLCASSLVLVQPGWSEQFFGPGTRLTVL.

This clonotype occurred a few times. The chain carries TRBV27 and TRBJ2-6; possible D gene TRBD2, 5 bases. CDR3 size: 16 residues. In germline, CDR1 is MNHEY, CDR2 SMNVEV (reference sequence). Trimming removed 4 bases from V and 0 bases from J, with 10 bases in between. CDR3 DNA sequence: TGTGCCAGCAGTTCGGGATCAAGCTCTGGGGCCAACGTCCTGACTTTC. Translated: CASSSGSSSGANVLTF.

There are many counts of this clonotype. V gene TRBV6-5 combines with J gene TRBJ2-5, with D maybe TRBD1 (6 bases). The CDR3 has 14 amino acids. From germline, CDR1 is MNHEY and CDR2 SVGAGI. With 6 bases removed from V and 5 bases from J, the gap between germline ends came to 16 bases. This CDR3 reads CASRATGFGETQYF. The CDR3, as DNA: TGTGCCAGCAGAGCGACAGGTTTTGGGGAGACCCAGTACTTC.

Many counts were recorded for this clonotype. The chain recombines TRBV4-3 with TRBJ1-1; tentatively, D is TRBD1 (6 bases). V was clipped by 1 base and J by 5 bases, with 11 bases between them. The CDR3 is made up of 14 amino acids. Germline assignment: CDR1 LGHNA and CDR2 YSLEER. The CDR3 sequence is CASSQGQRGTEAFF. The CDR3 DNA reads TGCGCCAGCAGCCAAGGACAGAGGGGGACTGAAGCTTTCTTT.

CDR3 bases: TGTGCCAGCAGCGAATATCAGGGGGGAGGCACAGATACGCAGTATTTT. Amino acid sequence: CASSEYQGGGTDTQYF. The chain combines TRBV5-3 with TRBJ2-3; maybe TRBD1 (7 bases). TRBV5-3 is placed among ORFs of uncertain function. V lost 8 bases and J lost 1, with 20 bases in between. This CDR3 has 16 amino acids.

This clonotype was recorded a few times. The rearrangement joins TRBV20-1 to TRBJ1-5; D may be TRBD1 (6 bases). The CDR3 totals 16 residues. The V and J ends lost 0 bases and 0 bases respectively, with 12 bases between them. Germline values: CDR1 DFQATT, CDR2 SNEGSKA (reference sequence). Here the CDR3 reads CSAREQGTNSNQPQHF. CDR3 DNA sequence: TGCAGTGCTAGAGAGCAGGGGACAAATAGCAATCAGCCCCAGCATTTT.

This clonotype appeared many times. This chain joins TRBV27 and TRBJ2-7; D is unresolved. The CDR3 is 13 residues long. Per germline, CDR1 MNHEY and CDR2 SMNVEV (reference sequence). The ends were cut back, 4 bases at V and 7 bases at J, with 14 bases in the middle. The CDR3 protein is CASSSLPWGEQYF. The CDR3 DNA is TGTGCCAGCAGTTCGCTTCCCTGGGGTGAGCAGTACTTC.